This note documents a single T cell receptor beta chain sequence. Its binding antigen is unknown. Per-base qualities were not stored, and no clone one base away is much larger. The sample's time point label is to be understood as: patch test 3, about 24 weeks after DPC sensitization. The label giving this sample's treatment or condition can be read as: therapeutic diphenylcyclopropenone sensitization with weekly scalp DPC. Blood at each patch-test visit was drawn before the patch test was applied. Eligible patients were aged 18 to 70, diagnosed with alopecia, deemed suitable for DPC therapy, and excluded if pregnant. Total RNA was extracted from unfractionated whole blood collected in Tempus Blood RNA tubes. These data originate in a study of human T cells and chemical hapten exposure (dated by TCRdb to about 2021). Regarding the complete study: For sensitization, 2% DPC in acetone was applied to a 2 cm by 2 cm area of upper inner arm skin. In alopecia patients, the study followed how the peripheral blood TCR repertoire changed in vivo over primary and secondary sensitization to diphenylcyclopropenone (DPC), a hapten. Alopecia areata with under or over 50% scalp involvement, alopecia totalis and alopecia universalis were represented in the patient cohort, which was mostly female. Patients additionally received weekly therapeutic DPC doses to the scalp throughout the approximately 24-week study period. Blood for TCR sequencing was provided by twenty-nine alopecia patients at one to four time points (pre-sensitization, 2, 6 and 24 weeks). Blood samples were taken from patients before sensitization (week 0) and at 2, 6 and about 24 weeks after DPC sensitization. Libraries were pooled for sequencing, and variation in per-sample TCR yields was attributed mainly to small differences in library volumes within the pool. Patch testing was done on the upper back using Finn chambers containing 0.01% DPC, and results were scored after 6 days according to International Contact Dermatitis Research Group standards.

Libraries came from RACE. The sample was run on a NextSeq 500. Library preparation attached unique molecular identifiers to individual cDNA molecules for quantitative, reproducible TCR counting. For every blood RNA sample, sequencing covered both the TCR alpha and TCR beta chains. The original pipeline was this. A median of roughly 98,000 TCRs per sample was observed, with a range of about 20,000 to 690,600. The Decombinator software suite was used to annotate the V, J and CDR3 of the TCR reads. Every sample was subsampled to the same number of TCRs (28,000) for the PS versus PT1 abundance plots. Expanded TCRs were defined as absent before sensitization and observed at least eight times at the 2-week time point. TCRdb's own reprocessing of the public reads used fastp at Q25 and MiXCR and kept productive beta chains. Every distinct CDR3 protein forms one entry, paired with its most common genes and DNA. The V and J calls follow TCRdb's processing rather than the paper's. The sample table holds around 200,000 distinct CDR3 sequences, of which under 25% were seen once. The ten top clones hold approximately 2.3% of the sample.

Paper-wide results and their limitations: Repeated subsampling changed both the strength of the expansion versus patch-test correlation and the threshold at which that correlation became significant. Significantly more large CDR3 similarity clusters were formed by expanded TCRs than by pre-sensitization or healthy control sets, consistent with antigen-driven responses. The number of PT1 expanded TCRs positively correlated with patch test score, significant at thresholds 8, 16 and 32 but not 4. No change with DPC sensitization was found in the number of TCRs above 1 in 1000 frequency, and no evidence of global repertoire structure alterations was found. Because all patients had alopecia, a presumed autoimmune disease, the immune response of the patients might differ from that of healthy individuals.

Including cysteine and phenylalanine, the CDR3 has 12 amino acids. Just CDR3 DNA is preserved here, 36 bases in frame from base 1. Here the chain combines TRBV21-1 and TRBJ1-1. TRBV21-1 represents a pseudogene. The sequence derives from a woman aged 40 to 50 with alopecia areata. Some clones in this sample may be carry-over from other donors' samples. The sample in question was whole blood, obtained in connection with sensitization to the hapten diphenylcyclopropenone (DPC). The sequenced DNA: TGTGCCTCACGAGAGGGCGGCGGTGAAGCTTTCTTT. This codes for CASREGGGEAFF.